The clone carrying this T cell receptor beta chain was picked up a small number of times. Its antigen is still unknown. These data come from a study of response to subunit inactivated influenza vaccine. Points from the study as a whole: The authors offered the suggestion that each seasonal influenza vaccination recruits few new T cells.

Each CDR3 protein is one row after TCRdb ran MiXCR on the RT-PCR reads. Of 630,000 or so distinct CDR3 sequences in the sample, around a sixth were seen once. The sequencing used PBMCs from blood, collected about 11 days after vaccination. This clonotype was sampled from a man between 45 and 60 years old who received an inactivated influenza vaccine.

CDR3 DNA: TGCGCCAGCAATGGCGCGGGGGATCAAGAGACCCAGTACTTC. The encoded protein is CASNGAGDQETQYF. The chain links TRBV5-1 to TRBJ2-5, with 7 bases that match TRBD2. J lost 2 bases, V lost 6 bases, and 7 bases had no gene match. CDR1 and CDR2 (germline): SGHRS, YFSETQ. This CDR3 region has 14 residues.